What follows are 8 T cell receptor beta chains derived from one specimen sequenced in a study of blood T cell repertoires in COVID-19. The table came from immunoSEQ multiplex PCR; TCRdb's copy has only in-frame clones and leaves some out. The table records about 270,000 clones, approximately 90% of them present only once. The specimen sequenced was PBMCs or T cells enriched from blood (not recorded which). These receptors were obtained from a woman aged 25 to 45 with acute COVID-19.

There are a few counts of this clone. The chain has TRBV21-1 and TRBJ2-7; TRBD2, as called in the table, went unchecked against the DNA. TRBV21-1 is classified as a pseudogene. This CDR3 is built from 15 residues. Here the CDR3 DNA reads TGTGCCAGCAGCAAAGGAACTAGCGGAACCTACGAGCAGTACTTC. Its protein product is CASSKGTSGTYEQYF.

In its sample, this clone was seen once. J is TRBJ2-1 and V is TRBV15; 9 bases align to TRBD1. The CDR3 is 19 amino acids. Trimming at V came to 0 bases and at J to 4 bases, leaving 13 bases not matched to a gene. Germline V gene sequence: CDR1 LNHNV, CDR2 YYDKDF (reference sequence). This CDR3 is CATSRETLIRGQGYNEQFF. CDR3 nucleotide sequence: TGTGCCACCAGCAGAGAAACCCTGATTCGAGGACAGGGGTACAATGAGCAGTTCTTC.

This sequence joins TRBV4-2 and TRBJ2-1; 11 nucleotides match TRBD2. In germline, CDR1 is LGHNA, CDR2 YNFKEQ. Germline trimming cut 4 bases from V and 10 bases from J; bases unmatched to any gene: 9. The length of the CDR3 is 15 residues. Here the CDR3 reads CASSPGELAGVEQFF. The CDR3 region has the DNA TGTGCCAGCAGCCCCGGAGAACTAGCGGGAGTCGAGCAGTTCTTC.

This rearrangement joins TRBV7-2 to TRBJ1-5; D gene ambiguous. CDR1 is SGHTA, CDR2 FQGNSA, per germline. V was trimmed by 6 bases and J by 6 bases, leaving 15 bases between them. This CDR3 region has 14 residues. The CDR3 protein is CASSFLGGAQPQHF. The CDR3, as DNA: TGTGCCAGCAGTTTTCTGGGAGGCGCTCAGCCCCAGCATTTT.

V is TRBV4-1 and J is TRBJ2-3; D unclear. Deletions cut 0 bases from V and 2 bases from J, with 21 bases between. The CDR3 loop spans 19 amino acids. The V gene's germline CDR1 is MGHRA and CDR2 YSYEKL. Here the CDR3 DNA reads TGCGCCAGCAGCCAAGAGAGTGCGAAGGCCGAGGCCTTCACAGATACGCAGTATTTT. This codes for CASSQESAKAEAFTDTQYF.

V is TRBV6-2 or TRBV6-3 and J is TRBJ2-2, with TRBD2 identical over 11 bases. V was clipped by 0 bases and J by 7 bases; unmatched bases: 4. Germline V gene data show CDR1 as MNHEY and CDR2 as SVGEGT. CDR3 size: 16 residues. CDR3 nucleotide sequence: TGTGCCAGCAGTTACTCCGGGACTAGCGGACTCGGGGAGCTGTTTTTT. It specifies CASSYSGTSGLGELFF.

The V call is TRBV18, the J call TRBJ2-3; 7 positions match TRBD2. The CDR3 runs to 16 residues. Per the germline V gene, CDR1 is KGHSH and CDR2 is LQKENI. With 4 bases clipped from V and 1 base from J, the junction kept 8 bases outside the gene matches. This CDR3 reads CASSHPSGIRTDTQYF. Written as DNA, the CDR3 is TGTGCCAGCTCACATCCTAGCGGAATACGCACAGATACGCAGTATTTT.

This clone was observed a single time. This rearrangement joins TRBV21-1 to TRBJ2-7; TRBD1, as called in the table, went unchecked against the DNA. TRBV21-1 is annotated as a pseudogene. The CDR3 is 15 amino acids. In DNA form, the CDR3 reads TGTGCCAGCAGCCCCCGGGACAGGAGATTCTACGAGCAGTACTTC. It yields the protein CASSPRDRRFYEQYF.